A selection of T cell receptor beta chains follows, all from one sample in a study of shared clonotypes between healthy human individuals. Profiling relied on immunoSEQ multiplex PCR, and the TCRdb table lists in-frame clones only, not all of them. Among under 2.5 million clones, just under 95% were seen once, and the ten largest hold about 0.36%. Sequencing input: naive CD4+ T cells from PBMCs. These receptors were obtained from a man younger than 30 in good health. Some clones in this sample may be carry-over from other donors' samples. Each CDR3 is given with its conserved first and last residue. A D gene is named only where the DNA matches it firmly. The size entry is marked missing in some rows and otherwise reads once, few, many or a size class.

D gene	clone size	V gene	J gene	CDR3 DNA	CDR3 protein
TRBD1	-	TRBV4-3	TRBJ1-2	TGCGCCAGCAGCCAAGAAAGGGGACAGAACATTAACTATGGCTACACCTTC	CASSQERGQNINYGYTF
TRBD1	-	TRBV6-8	TRBJ2-1	TGTGCCAGCAGTACAGGACAGGTGGACTACAATGAGCAGTTCTTC	CASSTGQVDYNEQFF
-	-	TRBV21-1	TRBJ2-5	TGTGCCAGCAGCAACGGACTAGCGGGAGGGGTAGAGACCCAGTACTTC	CASSNGLAGGVETQYF
TRBD2	-	TRBV11-2	TRBJ2-7	TGTGCCAGCAGCTCCGGGACTAGCGGGAGAGTTGGCGAGCAGTACTTC	CASSSGTSGRVGEQYF
-	-	TRBV30	TRBJ1-2	TGTGCCTGGACCCGGACAGACTATGGCTACACCTTC	CAWTRTDYGYTF
-	-	TRBV7-2	TRBJ2-1	TGTGCCAGCAGCTTAGCGCTGGGGGATTACTACAATGAGCAGTTCTTC	CASSLALGDYYNEQFF
-	-	TRBV5-1	TRBJ2-1	TGCGCCAGCACCCAGGGGCCCCGGTACTCCTACAATGAGCAGTTCTTC	CASTQGPRYSYNEQFF
-	-	TRBV5-1	TRBJ2-5	TGCGCCAGCAGCTTGGTGGTTGAGAGCCAAGAGACCCAGTACTTC	CASSLVVESQETQYF
-	-	TRBV7-8	TRBJ1-2	TGTGCCAGCAGCCAGACTGAAGTTAACTATGGCTACACCTTC	CASSQTEVNYGYTF
TRBD1	-	TRBV15	TRBJ2-2	TGTGCCACCAGCAGAGCTGGACAGGGAACCGGGGAGCTGTTTTTT	CATSRAGQGTGELFF
-	-	TRBV29-1	TRBJ2-7	TGCAGCGTCGGACAGACGTCCCACGAGCAGTACTTC	CSVGQTSHEQYF
TRBD2	-	TRBV5-1	TRBJ2-2	TGCGCCAGCAGCTGGGGACTAGCGGGACTCCCCTCTGGGGAGCTGTTTTTT	CASSWGLAGLPSGELFF
-	-	TRBV6-5	TRBJ2-5	TGTGCCAGCAGCCCCCTAGTCCTTGGGACCCAGTACTTC	CASSPLVLGTQYF
-	once	TRBV28	TRBJ2-7	TGTGCCAGCAGTTTTAGACAGGGAGGGGTCGAGCAGTACTTC	CASSFRQGGVEQYF
-	-	TRBV5-1	TRBJ2-1	TGCGCCAGCAGCTTGGGCGGAACCACTGTCTTTGGCGATGAGCAGTTCTTC	CASSLGGTTVFGDEQFF
TRBD1	-	TRBV7-2	TRBJ1-2	TGTGCCAGCAGCTTAGGCCAGGGGGCTAGCTATGGCTACACCTTC	CASSLGQGASYGYTF
-	-	TRBV7-9	TRBJ2-7	TGTGCCAGCAGCTCCCCCCAGAACACGTACCGCTCCTACGAGCAGTACTTC	CASSSPQNTYRSYEQYF
-	-	TRBV5-4	TRBJ1-1	TGTGCCAGCAGCCTGGGACACCGTGAAGCTTTCTTT	CASSLGHREAFF
-	-	TRBV5-1	TRBJ2-1	TGCGCCAGCATGGAATCTCCGGGAAACGAGCAGTTCTTC	CASMESPGNEQFF
-	-	TRBV7-6	TRBJ2-7	TGTGCCAGCAGTTGGGGTCCCCTAGCCGACGAGCAGTACTTC	CASSWGPLADEQYF
TRBD2	-	TRBV11-3	TRBJ2-7	TGTGCCAGCAGCCCGGGGGGTAGGCCCTACGAGCAGTACTTC	CASSPGGRPYEQYF
-	-	TRBV10-3	TRBJ1-1	TGTGCCATCAGTGAGTCAATTGGGGTTCGGGCTGAAGCTTTCTTT	CAISESIGVRAEAFF
-	-	TRBV2	TRBJ2-2	TGTGCCAGCAGGTTCGAAGCGGCCGCTTCCGGGGAGCTGTTTTTT	CASRFEAAASGELFF
-	once	TRBV4-3	TRBJ2-7	TGCGCCAGCAGCCAAGATGGCAGGATCTGGGGCGAGCAGTACTTC	CASSQDGRIWGEQYF
-	-	TRBV25-1	TRBJ2-7	TGTGCCAGCAGTGGGAGACACTCCTACGAGCAGTACTTC	CASSGRHSYEQYF
TRBD2	-	TRBV19	TRBJ2-7	TGTGCCAGTAGGAGGACTAGCGGTACCTACGAGCAGTACTTC	CASRRTSGTYEQYF
TRBD2	-	TRBV4-3	TRBJ2-3	TGCGCCAGCAGCCAGGTAGCGGGAACTAGCACAGATACGCAGTATTTT	CASSQVAGTSTDTQYF
-	-	TRBV10-1	TRBJ2-2	TGCGCCATTGCGAGAGGGCCATCGTGCACCGGGGAGCTGTTTTTT	CAIARGPSCTGELFF
-	-	TRBV18	TRBJ1-2	TGTGCCAGCTCACTCGCGGACGGTGGGAGCTATGGCTACACCTTC	CASSLADGGSYGYTF
-	-	TRBV5-1	TRBJ2-7	TGCGCCAGCAGCTTGAACTACGACTACGAGCAGTACTTC	CASSLNYDYEQYF
-	-	TRBV2	TRBJ2-2	TGTGCCAGCAGCCCCCGTATGTTTGGGGGTTCGGGCACCGGGGAGCTGTTTTTT	CASSPRMFGGSGTGELFF
-	-	TRBV30	TRBJ1-5	TGTGCCTGGAGTCTTAGGGGAGGTCAGCCCCAGCATTTT	CAWSLRGGQPQHF
TRBD2	-	TRBV4-1	TRBJ2-3	TGCGCCAGCAGCCAGGAAGCGGGAGCTAGCACAGATACGCAGTATTTT	CASSQEAGASTDTQYF
TRBD1	-	TRBV30	TRBJ2-5	TGTGCCTGGAAGGACAGGGTCTACCAAGAGACCCAGTACTTC	CAWKDRVYQETQYF
-	-	TRBV6-5	TRBJ2-7	TGTGCCAGCAGTTGGTGGGGGGGCTCGGGCTACGAGCAGTACTTC	CASSWWGGSGYEQYF
-	-	TRBV6-5	TRBJ1-1	TGTGCCAGCAGTTACTCAGGGGCAAAGAACACTGAAGCTTTCTTT	CASSYSGAKNTEAFF
-	-	TRBV6-5	TRBJ2-3	TGTGCCAGCACCAGGGGTCGATTCCCAGATACGCAGTATTTT	CASTRGRFPDTQYF
TRBD1	-	TRBV28	TRBJ1-4	TGTGCCAGCAGTGGCTCCGGGACAGGGTTGGGAAAACTGTTTTTT	CASSGSGTGLGKLFF
-	-	TRBV5-6	TRBJ2-7	TGTGCCAGCAGCCGAACCGGGAGTATAAACTACGAGCAGTACTTC	CASSRTGSINYEQYF
-	-	TRBV27	TRBJ1-1	TGTGCCAGCAGTCCGATGACAGGAGGGGGCACTGAAGCTTTCTTT	CASSPMTGGGTEAFF
TRBD2	-	TRBV6-5	TRBJ2-1	TGTGCCAGCAGTTTTAGCGGGAGGTTCGGTGAGCAGTTCTTC	CASSFSGRFGEQFF
-	-	TRBV7-9	TRBJ1-1	TGTGCCAGCAGCTTCAGGGTGAACACTGAAGCTTTCTTT	CASSFRVNTEAFF
-	-	TRBV19	TRBJ2-2	TGTGCCAGTAGAGCTAGGGGGGCGAACACCGGGGAGCTGTTTTTT	CASRARGANTGELFF
-	-	TRBV5-6	TRBJ2-7	TGTGCCAGCAGCGTAGGACCCTACGAGCAGTACTTC	CASSVGPYEQYF
-	-	TRBV25-1	TRBJ1-1	TGTGCCAGCAGAGAAAACACTGAAGCTTTCTTT	CASRENTEAFF
-	once	TRBV6-5	TRBJ1-2	TGTGCCAGCAGTTACTCGATTCCGGGGTATGGCTACACCTTC	CASSYSIPGYGYTF
TRBD2	-	TRBV28	TRBJ2-7	TGTGCCAGCAGTTTCGGCCTAGCGGGAGCCTGGAGGGCTTACGAGCAGTACTTC	CASSFGLAGAWRAYEQYF
-	-	TRBV28	TRBJ2-2	TGTGCCAGCACCAACAATATCGGTCCAAGGGTCGGGGAGCTGTTTTTT	CASTNNIGPRVGELFF
-	-	TRBV20-1	TRBJ2-1	TGCAGTGGGGCTAGCCCCAATGAGCAGTTCTTC	CSGASPNEQFF
-	once	TRBV4-1	TRBJ2-7	TGCGCCAGCAGCCAAGAGTATGCAGCTCCTTCTTCCTACGAGCAGTACTTC	CASSQEYAAPSSYEQYF
-	-	TRBV27	TRBJ2-1	TGTGCCAGCGGCCCAGTGGGGCCGGGGGAGTTCTTC	CASGPVGPGEFF
-	-	TRBV7-5	TRBJ2-1	TGTGCCAGAAGCCCTTCCGGAGGGCTAGGGGGAAATGAGCAGTTCTTC	CARSPSGGLGGNEQFF
-	once	TRBV5-1	TRBJ2-2	TGCGCCAGCAGCGAGGGACATATGAACACCGGGGAGCTGTTTTTT	CASSEGHMNTGELFF
-	-	TRBV5-1	TRBJ1-2	TGCGCCAGCAGCTTGGTAGACCGAGACTATGGCTACACCTTC	CASSLVDRDYGYTF
TRBD2	-	TRBV7-2	TRBJ2-1	TGTGCCAGCAGCCCGGGACTAGCGGGACAGCAGTTCTTC	CASSPGLAGQQFF
-	-	TRBV6-6	TRBJ1-1	TGTGCCAGCAGTTACAGGGGGGTCTCTGAAGCTTTCTTT	CASSYRGVSEAFF
-	-	TRBV29-1	TRBJ2-5	TGCAGCGTTGCTACACAGCCCCAAGAGACCCAGTACTTC	CSVATQPQETQYF
-	-	TRBV7-2	TRBJ1-4	TGTGCCAGCAGCTTAGTGGATGAAAAACTGTTTTTT	CASSLVDEKLFF
-	once	TRBV19	TRBJ2-2	TGTGCCAGTAGTATCACTAGAGGTCTGGGCGGGGAGCTGTTTTTT	CASSITRGLGGELFF
TRBD2	-	TRBV7-8	TRBJ2-2	TGTGCCAGCCCCGACGAGGGACTAGGCTTCCCCGGGGAGCTGTTTTTT	CASPDEGLGFPGELFF